One and the same sample provided the 11 T cell receptor beta chains below, sequenced in a study of human T cells and chemical hapten exposure. TCRdb re-analysed the RACE reads in MiXCR, keeping a single row per CDR3 protein. The table records around 190,000 distinct CDR3 sequences, 20% to 25% of them present only once. Time point indicated: patch test 1, 2 weeks after DPC sensitization. Treatment given: therapeutic diphenylcyclopropenone sensitization with weekly scalp DPC. This specimen consisted of whole blood, obtained in connection with sensitization to the hapten diphenylcyclopropenone (DPC). The receptors originated from a woman between 45 and 60 years old with alopecia areata. Some clones in this sample may be carry-over from other donors' samples.

This clonotype was seen more than once but under ten times. The chain has TRBV27 and TRBJ2-2; 7 bases are shared with TRBD2. V lost 0 bases to trimming and J lost 4 bases; unmatched junction nucleotides: 8. Germline V gene data show CDR1 as MNHEY and CDR2 as SMNVEV (reference sequence). The CDR3 covers 17 residues. Here the CDR3 reads CASSLSGTKFRTGELFF. The CDR3 DNA reads as TGTGCCAGCAGTTTATCTGGGACTAAGTTCCGCACCGGGGAGCTGTTTTTT.

The chain carries TRBV29-1 and TRBJ1-2; D uncertain. The CDR3 length is 10 residues. The germline V and J ends were trimmed by 4 bases and 8 bases, with 8 bases remaining between them. Germline V lookup: CDR1 SQVTM, CDR2 ANQGSEA. The CDR3, as DNA: TGCAGCGTTGCTAATGGGGGCTACACCTTC. This sequence encodes CSVANGGYTF.

There are a few counts of this clonotype. This sequence joins TRBV7-2 and TRBJ2-1; 9 positions match TRBD1. CDR1 and CDR2 (germline): SGHTA, FQGNSA. V lost 3 bases to trimming and J lost 12 bases; unmatched junction nucleotides: 3. The CDR3 is 12 amino acids. CDR3 protein: CASSFRQGVQFF. The CDR3 DNA reads as TGTGCCAGCAGCTTCAGACAGGGGGTGCAGTTCTTC. The full variable domain, completed using reference TRBV7-2 and TRBJ2-1, is GAGVSQSPSNKVTEKGKDVELRCDPISGHTALYWYRQSLGQGLEFLIYFQGNSAPDKSGLPSDRFSAERTGGSVSTLTIQRTQQEDSAVYLCASSFRQGVQFFGPGTRLTVL.

The genes are TRBV11-3 and TRBJ2-7; the D gene could be TRBD1 or TRBD2 (6 bases each). The germline CDR1 and CDR2 sequences are SGHNT and YENEEA. Trimming took off 0 bases at V and 4 bases at J, with 13 bases between the two ends. The CDR3 spans 15 residues. This CDR3 reads CASSLEGGASYEQYF. CDR3 bases: TGTGCCAGCAGCTTAGAGGGGGGCGCATCGTACGAGCAGTACTTC.

This clonotype was counted between two and nine times. The gene calls are TRBV11-2 and TRBJ2-1; 8 nucleotides line up with TRBD2. In germline, CDR1 is SGHAT, CDR2 FQNNGV. This CDR3 is built from 14 residues. Unmatched junction bases numbered 9, after V lost 5 bases and J lost 9 bases. CDR3 DNA sequence: TGTGCCAGCAGCCAAGCGGGAGAACCCACTGAGCAGTTCTTC. Translated, it gives CASSQAGEPTEQFF.

V is TRBV25-1 and J is TRBJ1-4; D remains unclear. CDR3 length equals 13 residues. The V end lost 2 bases, the J end lost 4 bases, and 5 bases lay between the germline ends. Germline assignment: CDR1 MGHDK and CDR2 SYGVNS. The CDR3 region has the DNA TGTGCCAGCAGTGAAAATTTTAATGAAAAACTGTTTTTT. Its translation: CASSENFNEKLFF.

The sample holds a few counts of this clonotype. The chain joins TRBV20-1 to TRBJ1-2; no reliable D call. Germline assignment: CDR1 DFQATT and CDR2 SNEGSKA (reference sequence). V shed 0 bases and J shed 4 bases, with 12 bases lying between them. This CDR3 has 14 amino acids. The CDR3 is CSARDGVVSYGYTF. In DNA, the CDR3 is TGCAGTGCTAGAGACGGGGTGGTAAGCTATGGCTACACCTTC.

The chain carries TRBV29-1 and TRBJ1-5; D is unclear. Germline V gene data show CDR1 as SQVTM and CDR2 as ANQGSEA. V lost 4 bases to trimming and J lost 4 bases, with 8 bases between them. This CDR3 has 12 amino acids. The CDR3 sequence is CSVGDRNQPQHF. The CDR3 DNA follows: TGCAGCGTTGGAGACCGAAATCAGCCCCAGCATTTT.

The chain uses TRBV5-1 and TRBJ1-3; the D gene is possibly TRBD1 (5 bases). V lost 4 bases and J 1 base, leaving 12 bases between the germline ends. The CDR3 runs 15 residues. Looked up from germline, CDR1 is SGHRS and CDR2 is YFSETQ. The CDR3 DNA follows: TGCGCCAGCAGCACCGAGGGGCAGTCTGGAAACACCATATATTTT. Encoded protein: CASSTEGQSGNTIYF. The variable domain in full, completed from reference TRBV5-1 and TRBJ1-3, reads KAGVTQTPRYLIKTRGQQVTLSCSPISGHRSVSWYQQTPGQGLQFLFEYFSETQRNKGNFPGRFSGRQFSNSRSEMNVSTLELGDSALYLCASSTEGQSGNTIYFGEGSWLTVV.

The chain is built from TRBV20-1 and TRBJ2-2; TRBD2 aligns across 11 bases. There are 18 residues in the CDR3. Germline V lookup: CDR1 DFQATT, CDR2 SNEGSKA (reference sequence). Germline trimming cut 0 bases from V and 7 bases from J; bases unmatched to any gene: 13. The CDR3 nucleotides are TGCAGTGCTAGAGATTTAGCGACTAGCGGGATTCGCGGCGGGGAGCTGTTTTTT. Its protein product is CSARDLATSGIRGGELFF.

The gene calls are TRBV20-1 and TRBJ2-6; 11 bases fit TRBD2. With 4 bases clipped from V and 0 bases from J, the junction kept 5 bases outside the gene matches. The CDR3 is 17 amino acids. Germline CDR1 DFQATT, CDR2 SNEGSKA (reference sequence). This chain's CDR3 is CSAKTSGRPSGANVLTF. CDR3 DNA: TGCAGTGCTAAAACTAGCGGGAGACCCTCTGGGGCCAACGTCCTGACTTTC.